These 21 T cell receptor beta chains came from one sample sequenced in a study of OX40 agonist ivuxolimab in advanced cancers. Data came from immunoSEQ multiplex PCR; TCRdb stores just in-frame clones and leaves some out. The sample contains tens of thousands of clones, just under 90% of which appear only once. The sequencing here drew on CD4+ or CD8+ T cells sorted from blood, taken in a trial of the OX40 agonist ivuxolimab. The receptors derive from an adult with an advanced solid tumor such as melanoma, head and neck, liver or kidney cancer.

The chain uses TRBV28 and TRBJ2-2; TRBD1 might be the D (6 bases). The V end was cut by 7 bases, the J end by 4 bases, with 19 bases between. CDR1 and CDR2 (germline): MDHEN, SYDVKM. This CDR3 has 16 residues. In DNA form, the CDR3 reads TGTGCCAGCATATCAACCGGCCAGGGGCGCACCGGGGAGCTGTTTTTT. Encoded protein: CASISTGQGRTGELFF.

The CDR3 spells CASSLDADTQYF. The CDR3 region has the DNA TGCGCCAGCAGCTTGGATGCAGATACGCAGTATTTT. V gene TRBV5-1 combines with J gene TRBJ2-3; D gene ambiguous. The germline CDR1 and CDR2 sequences are SGHRS and YFSETQ. The CDR3 runs 12 residues. Trimming removed 0 bases from V and 4 bases from J, with 3 bases in between.

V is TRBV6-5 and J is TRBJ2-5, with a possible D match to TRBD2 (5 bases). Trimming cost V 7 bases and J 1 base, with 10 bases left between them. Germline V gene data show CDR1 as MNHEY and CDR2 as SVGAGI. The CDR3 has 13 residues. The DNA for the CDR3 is TGTGCCAGCAAGCGAGGGTCCCAAGAGACCCAGTACTTC. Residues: CASKRGSQETQYF.

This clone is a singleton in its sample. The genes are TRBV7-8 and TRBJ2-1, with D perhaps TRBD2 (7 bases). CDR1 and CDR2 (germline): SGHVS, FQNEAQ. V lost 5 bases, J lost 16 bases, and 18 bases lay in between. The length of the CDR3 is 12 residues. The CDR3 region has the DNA TGTGCCAGCAGCCACAACGGGGGGCAGGTCTTCTTC. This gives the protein CASSHNGGQVFF.

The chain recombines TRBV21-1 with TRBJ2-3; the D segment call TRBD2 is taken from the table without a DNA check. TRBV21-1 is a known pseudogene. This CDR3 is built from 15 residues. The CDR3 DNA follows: TGTGCCAGCTTTCAGATAGCGGGTAGCACAGATACGCAGTATTTT. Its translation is CASFQIAGSTDTQYF.

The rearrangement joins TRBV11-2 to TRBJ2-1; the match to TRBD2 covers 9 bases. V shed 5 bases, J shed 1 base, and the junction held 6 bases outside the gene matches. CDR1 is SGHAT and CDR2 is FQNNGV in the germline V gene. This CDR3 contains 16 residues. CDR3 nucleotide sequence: TGTGCCAGCAGCCAAGCGGGAGGAAGATCCTACAATGAGCAGTTCTTC. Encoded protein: CASSQAGGRSYNEQFF.

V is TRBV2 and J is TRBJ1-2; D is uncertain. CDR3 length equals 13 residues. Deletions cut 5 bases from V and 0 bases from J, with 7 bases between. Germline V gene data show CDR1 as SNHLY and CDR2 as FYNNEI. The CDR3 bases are TGTGCCAGCAGTCGGGTGACTAACTATGGCTACACCTTC. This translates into CASSRVTNYGYTF.

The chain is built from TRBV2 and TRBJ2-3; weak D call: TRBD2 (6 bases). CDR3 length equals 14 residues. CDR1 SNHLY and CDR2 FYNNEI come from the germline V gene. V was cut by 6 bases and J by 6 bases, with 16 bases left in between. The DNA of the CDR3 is TGTGCCAGCAGCCCGGGACTCCCCCCGGATACGCAGTATTTT. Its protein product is CASSPGLPPDTQYF. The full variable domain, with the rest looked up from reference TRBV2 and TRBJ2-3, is EPEVTQTPSHQVTQMGQEVILRCVPISNHLYFYWYRQILGQKVEFLVSFYNNEISEKSEIFDDQFSVERPDGSNFTLKIRSTKLEDSAMYFCASSPGLPPDTQYFGPGTRLTVL.

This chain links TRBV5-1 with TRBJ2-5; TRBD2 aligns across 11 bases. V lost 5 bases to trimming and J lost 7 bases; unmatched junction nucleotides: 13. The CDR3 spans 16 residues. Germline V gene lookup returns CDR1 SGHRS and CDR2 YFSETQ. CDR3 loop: CASSIRLAGKERTQYF. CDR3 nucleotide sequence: TGCGCCAGCAGTATAAGACTAGCGGGAAAAGAGCGGACCCAGTACTTC.

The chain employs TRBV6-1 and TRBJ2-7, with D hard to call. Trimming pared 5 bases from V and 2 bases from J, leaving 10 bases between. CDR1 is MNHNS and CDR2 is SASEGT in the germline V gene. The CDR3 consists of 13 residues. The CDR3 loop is CASSRVTPYEQYF. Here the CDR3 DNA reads TGTGCCAGCAGTCGAGTTACCCCCTACGAGCAGTACTTC.

For the CDR3, the DNA is TGTGCCAGCAGCTTAGACGGACAGGGGGACACTGAAGCTTTCTTT. Its translation is CASSLDGQGDTEAFF. The V and J genes are TRBV5-4 and TRBJ1-1, with TRBD1 identical over 10 bases. The trim removed 2 bases at V and 3 bases at J, leaving 4 bases unmatched. In germline, CDR1 is SGHNT, CDR2 YYREEE (reference sequence). The CDR3 runs to 15 residues.

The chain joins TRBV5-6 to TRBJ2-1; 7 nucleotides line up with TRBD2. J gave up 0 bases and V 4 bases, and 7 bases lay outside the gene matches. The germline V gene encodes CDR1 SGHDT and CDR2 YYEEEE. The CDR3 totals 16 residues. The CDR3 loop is CASSIWGGSSYNEQFF. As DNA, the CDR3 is TGTGCCAGCAGCATCTGGGGCGGGAGCTCCTACAATGAGCAGTTCTTC. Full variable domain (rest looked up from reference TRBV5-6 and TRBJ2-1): DAGVTQSPTHLIKTRGQQVTLRCSPKSGHDTVSWYQQALGQGPQFIFQYYEEEERQRGNFPDRFSGHQFPNYSSELNVNALLLGDSALYLCASSIWGGSSYNEQFFGPGTRLTVL.

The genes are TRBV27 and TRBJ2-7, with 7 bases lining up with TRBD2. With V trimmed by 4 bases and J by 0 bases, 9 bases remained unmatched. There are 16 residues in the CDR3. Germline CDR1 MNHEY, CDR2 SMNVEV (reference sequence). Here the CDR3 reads CASSSLGTTNSYEQYF. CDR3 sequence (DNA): TGTGCCAGCAGTTCCCTCGGGACTACCAACTCCTACGAGCAGTACTTC.

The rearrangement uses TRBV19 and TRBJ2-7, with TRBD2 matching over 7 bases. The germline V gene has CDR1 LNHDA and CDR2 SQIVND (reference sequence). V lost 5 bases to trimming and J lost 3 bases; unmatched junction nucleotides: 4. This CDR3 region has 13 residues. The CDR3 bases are TGTGCCAGTAGTTTCGGCGGGAGCTACGAGCAGTACTTC. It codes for CASSFGGSYEQYF.

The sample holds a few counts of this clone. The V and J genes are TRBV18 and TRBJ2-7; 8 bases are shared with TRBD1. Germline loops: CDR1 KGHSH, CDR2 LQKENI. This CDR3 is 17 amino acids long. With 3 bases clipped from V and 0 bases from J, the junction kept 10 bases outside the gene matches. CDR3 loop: CASSPRGQSRISYEQYF. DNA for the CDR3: TGTGCCAGCTCACCCAGGGGGCAGTCCCGGATCTCCTACGAGCAGTACTTC.

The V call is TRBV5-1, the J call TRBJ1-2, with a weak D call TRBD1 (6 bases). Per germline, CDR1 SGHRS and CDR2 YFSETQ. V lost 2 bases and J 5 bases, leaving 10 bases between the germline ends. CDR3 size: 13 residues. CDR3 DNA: TGCGCCAGCAGCTTAGGACAGCATTATGGCTACACCTTC. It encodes CASSLGQHYGYTF. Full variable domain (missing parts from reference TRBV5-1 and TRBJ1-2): KAGVTQTPRYLIKTRGQQVTLSCSPISGHRSVSWYQQTPGQGLQFLFEYFSETQRNKGNFPGRFSGRQFSNSRSEMNVSTLELGDSALYLCASSLGQHYGYTFGSGTRLTVV.

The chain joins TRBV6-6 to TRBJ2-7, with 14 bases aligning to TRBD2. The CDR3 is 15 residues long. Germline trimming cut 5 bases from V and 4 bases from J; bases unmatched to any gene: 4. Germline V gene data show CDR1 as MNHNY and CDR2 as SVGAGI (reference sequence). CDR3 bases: TGTGCCAGCAGTACAGGGACTAGCGGGAGATACGAGCAGTACTTC. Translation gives CASSTGTSGRYEQYF.

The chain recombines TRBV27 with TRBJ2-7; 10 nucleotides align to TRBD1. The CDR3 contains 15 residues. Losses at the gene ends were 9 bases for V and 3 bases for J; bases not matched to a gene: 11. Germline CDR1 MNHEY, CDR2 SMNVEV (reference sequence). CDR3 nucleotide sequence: TGTGCCAGTGGGTTTGCGACAGGGGGCCTCTACGAGCAGTACTTC. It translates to CASGFATGGLYEQYF.

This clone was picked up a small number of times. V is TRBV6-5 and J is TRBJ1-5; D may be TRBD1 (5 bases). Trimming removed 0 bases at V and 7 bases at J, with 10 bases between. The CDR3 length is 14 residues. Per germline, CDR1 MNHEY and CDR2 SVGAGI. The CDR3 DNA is TGTGCCAGCAGTTACTCGACACGGGGGCAGCCCCAGCATTTT. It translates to CASSYSTRGQPQHF.

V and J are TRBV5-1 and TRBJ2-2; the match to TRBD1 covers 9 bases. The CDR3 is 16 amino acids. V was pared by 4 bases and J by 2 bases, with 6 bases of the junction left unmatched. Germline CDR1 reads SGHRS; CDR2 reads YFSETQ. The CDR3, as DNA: TGCGCCAGCAGCAACGGACAGGGGCCCAACACCGGGGAGCTGTTTTTT. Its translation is CASSNGQGPNTGELFF.

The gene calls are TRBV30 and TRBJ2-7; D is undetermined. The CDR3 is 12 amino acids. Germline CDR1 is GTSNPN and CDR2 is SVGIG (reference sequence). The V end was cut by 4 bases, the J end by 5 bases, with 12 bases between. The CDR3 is CAWNLGFHEQYF. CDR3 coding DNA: TGTGCCTGGAACTTGGGATTCCACGAGCAGTACTTC.